These 10 T cell receptor beta chains came from one sample sequenced in a study of blood T cell repertoires in COVID-19. Using immunoSEQ multiplex PCR, the repertoire was profiled, and TCRdb retains in-frame clones only, with some absent. The repertoire holds 95,000 to 150,000 clones, with 80% to 90% as singletons. Sequencing input: peripheral blood. These receptors came from a man between 65 and 85 years old with active or convalescent COVID-19.

The chain uses TRBV7-9 and TRBJ2-5, with a weak D call TRBD2 (6 bases). Germline V lookup: CDR1 SEHNR, CDR2 FQNEAQ (reference sequence). V was pared by 4 bases and J by 5 bases, with 11 bases between. The CDR3 totals 13 residues. CDR3 sequence: CASSSRSGETQYF. For the CDR3, the DNA is TGTGCCAGCAGCTCCAGGAGCGGGGAGACCCAGTACTTC.

The chain joins TRBV6-5 to TRBJ1-6; D unclear. Germline V lookup: CDR1 MNHEY, CDR2 SVGAGI. This CDR3 region has 14 residues. The V gene lost 5 bases and the J gene lost 7 bases, with 12 bases spanning the gap. CDR3 in amino acids: CASSLASGNSPLHF. In DNA, the CDR3 is TGTGCCAGCAGTCTAGCTTCCGGGAATTCACCCCTCCACTTT.

The genes are TRBV7-9 and TRBJ2-5; 9 positions match TRBD1. V gave up 3 bases and J gave up 3 bases; unmatched junction bases: 2. Germline V gives CDR1 SEHNR, CDR2 FQNEAQ (reference sequence). The CDR3 loop spans 14 amino acids. The CDR3 DNA reads TGTGCCAGCAGCTTTCGACAGGGGGAAGAGACCCAGTACTTC. It yields the protein CASSFRQGEETQYF.

The J gene is TRBJ2-7, the V gene TRBV19, with D perhaps TRBD2 (6 bases). Trimming removed 5 bases at V and 5 bases at J, with 19 bases between. Germline V gene sequence: CDR1 LNHDA, CDR2 SQIVND (reference sequence). The CDR3 totals 15 residues. CDR3: CASSPLGGAVDEQYF. The CDR3 DNA follows: TGTGCCAGTAGTCCCCTCGGGGGAGCTGTCGACGAGCAGTACTTC. The whole variable domain, remainder taken from reference TRBV19 and TRBJ2-7, is DGGITQSPKYLFRKEGQNVTLSCEQNLNHDAMYWYRQDPGQGLRLIYYSQIVNDFQKGDIAEGYSVSREKKESFPLTVTSAQKNPTAFYLCASSPLGGAVDEQYFGPGTRLTVT.

This clone was found a few times. V usage is TRBV6-6 and J usage is TRBJ2-7; D remains ambiguous. Germline CDR1 MNHNY, CDR2 SVGAGI (reference sequence). V was pared by 5 bases and J by 2 bases, with 10 bases between. The CDR3 is 13 amino acids. CDR3 residues: CASSARLAYEQYF. Written as DNA, the CDR3 is TGTGCCAGCAGTGCCCGACTGGCCTACGAGCAGTACTTC.

A single count supports this clone. The chain employs TRBV2 and TRBJ1-5; unclear D gene. Looked up from germline, CDR1 is SNHLY and CDR2 is FYNNEI. V was trimmed by 5 bases and J by 3 bases, leaving 8 bases between them. The CDR3 length is 13 residues. CDR3 in amino acids: CASSPGYNQPQHF. In nucleotides, the CDR3 is TGTGCCAGCAGTCCGGGGTACAATCAGCCCCAGCATTTT. Complete variable domain (other parts from reference TRBV2 and TRBJ1-5): EPEVTQTPSHQVTQMGQEVILRCVPISNHLYFYWYRQILGQKVEFLVSFYNNEISEKSEIFDDQFSVERPDGSNFTLKIRSTKLEDSAMYFCASSPGYNQPQHFGDGTRLSIL.

The rearrangement links TRBV7-9 to TRBJ2-1; D call uncertain. Germline CDR1 and CDR2: SEHNR and FQNEAQ (reference sequence). V lost 4 bases and J 8 bases, leaving 18 bases between the germline ends. This CDR3 is 15 amino acids long. The CDR3 loop is CASSSLGLLRHEQFF. CDR3 coding DNA: TGTGCCAGCAGCTCGCTAGGTCTGTTACGGCATGAGCAGTTCTTC.

V gene TRBV18 combines with J gene TRBJ1-1; weak D call: TRBD1 (5 bases). The CDR3 is 13 residues long. Germline loops: CDR1 KGHSH, CDR2 LQKENI. Trimming cost V 7 bases and J 7 bases, with 16 bases left between them. The CDR3 bases are TGTGCCAGCTACCCAGGGTCGGACCGTGAAGCTTTCTTT. Translated, it gives CASYPGSDREAFF.

The chain employs TRBV19 and TRBJ2-5; the D gene is possibly TRBD2 (5 bases). The V and J ends lost 2 bases and 4 bases respectively, with 11 bases between them. The V gene's germline CDR1 is LNHDA and CDR2 SQIVND (reference sequence). There are 14 residues in the CDR3. The CDR3 bases are TGTGCCAGTAGTATATCAGGACTTGGAGAGACCCAGTACTTC. This codes for CASSISGLGETQYF.

J is TRBJ2-5 and V is TRBV11-2; 7 bases are a match to TRBD2. This CDR3 comprises 18 residues. Trimming at V came to 4 bases and at J to 1 base, leaving 15 bases not matched to a gene. Germline CDR1 and CDR2: SGHAT and FQNNGV. This chain's CDR3 is CASSSVGGASGPQETQYF. The CDR3 DNA sequence: TGTGCCAGCAGCTCCGTCGGCGGGGCTAGCGGACCCCAAGAGACCCAGTACTTC.